This TCR beta chain was captured in a study of molecular identifiers for immune sequencing clone quantification. Study summary: In the replicates, RNA derived from about 20,000 or 100,000 naive CD8 cells was divided into five parts, and four were sequenced. Notes on the study in general: For effector cells, clones above 20 RNA copies held over 97% of molecules; for naive cells, under 1%.

The germline V gene has CDR1 LGHNA and CDR2 YSLEER. The CDR3 covers 16 residues. Losses at the gene ends were 4 bases for V and 3 bases for J; bases not matched to a gene: 11. In its sample, this clonotype is medium-sized. Antigen: not known. Previously reported methods and listed TCR primers produced the bulk TCR libraries. TCRdb reanalysed the PCR reads using MiXCR and keeps one entry per CDR3 protein. The sample contains several thousand distinct CDR3 sequences, about an eighth of which appear only once. A CD8+CD4-CCR7+CD45RA+ phenotype served as the sorting definition for naive CD8 T cells. V is TRBV4-3 and J is TRBJ2-7; TRBD2 matches 8 bases. The clonotype originates from a human donor in good health. Some libraries in this study had Jurkat cell RNA spiked in. Sequenced input: naive CD8+ T cells from blood, with Jurkat cell RNA spiked in. The subset was: FACS-sorted CD8+CD4-CCR7+CD45RA+ naive T cells. The CDR3 protein is CASSPGSGLEVYEQYF. For the CDR3, the DNA is TGCGCCAGCAGCCCTGGCTCGGGACTAGAGGTCTACGAGCAGTACTTC.